This TCR beta chain was captured in a study of cytomegalovirus exposure and HLA in healthy donors. Study at large: Roughly 85 million unique TCRs from HLA-typed donors made up an early data release. Study results and limitations: Listed as cytomegalovirus-associated were 164 TCR beta chains. Most likely, a cluster of highly shared sequence variants arose as a sequencing artifact. V segments that were indistinguishable, TRBV6-2 and TRBV6-3 among them, were omitted from analysis.

The PCR contained 60 Vbeta and 13 Jbeta primers. The repertoire was sequenced with immunoSEQ multiplex PCR; TCRdb's copy has only in-frame clones and lacks some. The repertoire holds about 160,000 clones, with roughly 77% as singletons. Germline-derived CDR1 and CDR2 are SGHAT and FQNNGV. V was pared by 3 bases and J by 9 bases, with 15 bases between. The CDR3 totals 15 residues. In regard to this clone: The antigen is unknown.

The sequence came from a man aged 30 to 39 in good health and CMV-seropositive. This chain links TRBV11-2 with TRBJ1-6, with a possible D match to TRBD1 (6 bases). Material for sequencing was PBMCs. CDR3 sequence reads: CASSFRQGIGSPLHF. In DNA, the CDR3 is TGTGCCAGCAGCTTTCGTCAGGGGATAGGTTCACCCCTCCACTTT.